A selection of T cell receptor beta chains follows, all from one sample in a study of blood T cell repertoires in COVID-19. The method was immunoSEQ multiplex PCR; TCRdb's version includes in-frame clones alone and lacks a portion of them. The sample has more than 300,000 clones; roughly 90% are singletons. Sequencing was done on a sample of PBMCs or T cells enriched from blood (not recorded which). These receptors were collected from a woman in her thirties who had been exposed to COVID-19. CDR3s include the opening cysteine and the closing phenylalanine or tryptophan. A D gene is named only where the DNA matches it firmly. Clone size appears in some rows only: once, few, many, or a class for an expanded clone.

d_gene	abundance	v_gene	j_gene	CDR3nt	CDR3aa
TRBD1	.	TRBV2	TRBJ1-1	TGTGCCAGCAACTACAGGGGAGGTATGACTGAAGCTTTCTTT	CASNYRGGMTEAFF
TRBD1	once	TRBV3-1/TRBV3-2	TRBJ1-2	TGTGCCAGCAGCCAAGTCCGGGACAGGGGGTTATATGGCTACACCTTC	CASSQVRDRGLYGYTF
.	.	TRBV4-2	TRBJ1-2	TGTGCCAGCAGCCAAAGCTCCAGGGGTTTTGGCTACACCTTC	CASSQSSRGFGYTF
.	.	TRBV11-2	TRBJ1-3	TGTGCCAGCAGCCGCCTATGGGCAGGGTCCGGAAACACCATATATTTT	CASSRLWAGSGNTIYF
.	.	TRBV2	TRBJ1-5	TGTGCCAGCCAGGTGGGTGACCCTGGTCAGCCCCAGCATTTT	CASQVGDPGQPQHF
TRBD1	.	TRBV10-3	TRBJ2-7	TGTGCCATCAGCCGCGACAGGGTCCCCTACGAGCAGTACTTC	CAISRDRVPYEQYF
.	.	TRBV7-2	TRBJ1-6	TGTGCCAGCAGCTTCGGGGGTGATTCACCCCTCCACTTT	CASSFGGDSPLHF
.	.	TRBV20-1	TRBJ1-1	TGCAGTGCTGGGAGGAAAACTGAAGCTTTCTTT	CSAGRKTEAFF
TRBD1	.	TRBV18	TRBJ1-2	TGTGCCAGCTCACCACGACAGGGGGAGACCTATGGCTACACCTTC	CASSPRQGETYGYTF
TRBD1	.	TRBV30	TRBJ2-3	TGTGCCTGGACCCCCGGGACAGGCTCTAGCACAGATACGCAGTATTTT	CAWTPGTGSSTDTQYF
.	.	TRBV5-4	TRBJ2-1	TGTGCCAGCAGTCAAGGCGGCGGGGCCTCCTACAATGAGCAGTTCTTC	CASSQGGGASYNEQFF
.	once	TRBV19	TRBJ1-1	TGTGCCAGTAGGGGCTCCCTTCACACTGAAGCTTTCTTT	CASRGSLHTEAFF
TRBD1	.	TRBV16	TRBJ2-7	TGTGCCAGCAGTCCAGGCCCCGGGACAGGGACCTACGAGCAGTACTTC	CASSPGPGTGTYEQYF
TRBD1	.	TRBV18	TRBJ1-5	TGTGCCAGCTCAGGGACAGGGGGCGCCGGCCAGCCCCAGCATTTT	CASSGTGGAGQPQHF
TRBD1	.	TRBV6-5	TRBJ2-1	TGTGCCAGCCTTACCCGACAGGGGGGATACAATGAGCAGTTCTTC	CASLTRQGGYNEQFF
TRBD1	.	TRBV10-2	TRBJ1-1	TGCGCCAGCAGTGAAGGTTGGTCAGGGGGCACTGAAGCTTTCTTT	CASSEGWSGGTEAFF
TRBD1	.	TRBV5-1	TRBJ2-5	TGCGCCAGCAGCGCACGGACAGGTAGCCCCCCCGAGACCCAGTACTTC	CASSARTGSPPETQYF
.	.	TRBV5-1	TRBJ1-1	TGCGCCAGCAGCGCCATGCCCGGACAGATGAACACTGAAGCTTTCTTT	CASSAMPGQMNTEAFF
.	.	TRBV7-9	TRBJ1-1	TGTGCCAGCAGCACGACACAGAGCACTCTCAATCCGGCTTTCTTT	CASSTTQSTLNPAFF
.	.	TRBV5-8	TRBJ1-2	TGTGCCAGCGTCTTTCAGGACTCCTATGGCTACACCTTC	CASVFQDSYGYTF
.	.	TRBV5-1	TRBJ1-2	TGCGCCAGCAGCTTGGAGCCAGGGGACGGCTACACCTTC	CASSLEPGDGYTF
.	.	TRBV3-1/TRBV3-2	TRBJ1-6	TGTGCCAGCAGCCAAGACTTCAGGGGAGCATCACCCCTCCACTTT	CASSQDFRGASPLHF
.	.	TRBV2	TRBJ1-5	TGTGCCAGCAGTGAGGCCAGGGGTCAGGGTCAGCCCCAGCATTTT	CASSEARGQGQPQHF
TRBD1	.	TRBV27	TRBJ2-1	TGTGCCAGCAGCCGGGACAGGTACAATGAGCAGTTCTTC	CASSRDRYNEQFF
.	.	TRBV4-2	TRBJ1-2	TGTGCCAGCAGCCCACTATGGGAGGGGAACTATGGCTACACCTTC	CASSPLWEGNYGYTF
.	.	TRBV5-6	TRBJ1-1	TGTGCCAGCAGCTTGGTAGGCAGGGCCTTTGGGAACACTGAAGCTTTCTTT	CASSLVGRAFGNTEAFF
TRBD1	.	TRBV13	TRBJ2-3	TGTGCCAGCAGCTTACGGATACAGGGGGCAACAGATACGCAGTATTTT	CASSLRIQGATDTQYF
TRBD1	.	TRBV30	TRBJ1-1	TGTGCCTGGAGTGTTGGACAGGGCACTGAAGCTTTCTTT	CAWSVGQGTEAFF
TRBD1	.	TRBV27	TRBJ2-5	TGTGCCAGCAGTTTATCGGGCCCACACAGGGGGCGGCAAGAGACCCAGTACTTC	CASSLSGPHRGRQETQYF
.	.	TRBV27	TRBJ2-7	TGTGCCACCAGAACTCTCTCCTACGAGCAGTACTTC	CATRTLSYEQYF
TRBD1	.	TRBV13	TRBJ1-6	TGTGCCAGCAGCCTCAAGGGGACAGGGGCCAGTAATTCACCCCTCCACTTT	CASSLKGTGASNSPLHF
TRBD1	.	TRBV28	TRBJ1-1	TGTGCCAGCAGAAAGACAGGGGCCCGGAACACTGAAGCTTTCTTT	CASRKTGARNTEAFF
TRBD1	.	TRBV7-9	TRBJ1-4	TGTGCCAGCAGCCGACAGGGGTGGAGTGAAAAACTGTTTTTT	CASSRQGWSEKLFF
.	.	TRBV6-2/TRBV6-3	TRBJ2-5	TGTGCCAGCAGTCCCCGGATAGCTGGCGAGACCCAGTACTTC	CASSPRIAGETQYF
.	.	TRBV6-5	TRBJ2-7	TGTGCCAGCAGTAGGGACACGTCGAGCTCCTACGAGCAGTACTTC	CASSRDTSSSYEQYF
.	.	TRBV5-1	TRBJ1-5	TGCGCCAGCAGCTTAGACGGGAACAATCAGCCCCAGCATTTT	CASSLDGNNQPQHF
.	.	TRBV7-9	TRBJ2-1	TGTGCCAGCAGCTTAGCGGGGGGTCGCTCCTACAATGAGCAGTTCTTC	CASSLAGGRSYNEQFF
TRBD2	.	TRBV7-9	TRBJ2-1	TGTGCCAGCAGCCGGATAGGGACTAGCGGGAGCAACTACAATGAGCAGTTCTTC	CASSRIGTSGSNYNEQFF
TRBD1	.	TRBV11-2	TRBJ1-3	TGTGCCAGCAGCTTAGCCAGGGGGAGTAAGGGAAACACCATATATTTT	CASSLARGSKGNTIYF
.	.	TRBV19	TRBJ1-2	TGTGCCAGTAGTATACCTTCCGGAGCGGGAGCTAATTATGGCTACACCTTC	CASSIPSGAGANYGYTF
.	.	TRBV14	TRBJ1-2	TGTGCCAGCAGCCAAGTAGCGGGGACGGCCTATGGCTACACCTTC	CASSQVAGTAYGYTF
TRBD1	once	TRBV18	TRBJ1-1	TGTGCCAGCTCACCAGCCTCGGACAGGGCTACTGAAGCTTTCTTT	CASSPASDRATEAFF
TRBD1	.	TRBV5-4	TRBJ2-7	TGTGCCAGCAGCCTCCGAGGTACAGGGGACTACGAGCAGTACTTC	CASSLRGTGDYEQYF
.	once	TRBV5-5	TRBJ1-5	TGTGCCAGCAGCTTGGCCAGGAGCAATCAGCCCCAGCATTTT	CASSLARSNQPQHF
TRBD1	.	TRBV29-1	TRBJ1-4	TGCAGCGTTGACAATATACCGGGACAGGGAGGGGAAAAACTGTTTTTT	CSVDNIPGQGGEKLFF
TRBD1	.	TRBV7-9	TRBJ1-2	TGTGCCAGCAGCTCGATTGACAGGGGACTTGGCTACACCTTC	CASSSIDRGLGYTF
.	.	TRBV3-1/TRBV3-2	TRBJ1-2	TGTGCCAGCAGCCAGGGGGGAGGGGACGGTAGCTACACCTTC	CASSQGGGDGSYTF